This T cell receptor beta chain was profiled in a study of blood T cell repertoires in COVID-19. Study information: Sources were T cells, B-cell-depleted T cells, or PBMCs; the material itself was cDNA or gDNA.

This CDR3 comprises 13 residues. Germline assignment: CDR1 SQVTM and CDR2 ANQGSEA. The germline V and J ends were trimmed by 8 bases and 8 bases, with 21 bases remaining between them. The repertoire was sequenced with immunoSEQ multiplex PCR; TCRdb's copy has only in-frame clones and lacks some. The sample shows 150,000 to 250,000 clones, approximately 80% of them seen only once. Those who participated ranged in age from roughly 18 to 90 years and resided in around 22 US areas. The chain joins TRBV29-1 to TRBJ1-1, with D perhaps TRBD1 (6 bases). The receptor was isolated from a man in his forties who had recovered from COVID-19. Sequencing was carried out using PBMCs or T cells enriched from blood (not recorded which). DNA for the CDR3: TGCAGCACACTGAGGGGCACAGGGACGGAAGCTTTCTTT. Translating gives CSTLRGTGTEAFF.